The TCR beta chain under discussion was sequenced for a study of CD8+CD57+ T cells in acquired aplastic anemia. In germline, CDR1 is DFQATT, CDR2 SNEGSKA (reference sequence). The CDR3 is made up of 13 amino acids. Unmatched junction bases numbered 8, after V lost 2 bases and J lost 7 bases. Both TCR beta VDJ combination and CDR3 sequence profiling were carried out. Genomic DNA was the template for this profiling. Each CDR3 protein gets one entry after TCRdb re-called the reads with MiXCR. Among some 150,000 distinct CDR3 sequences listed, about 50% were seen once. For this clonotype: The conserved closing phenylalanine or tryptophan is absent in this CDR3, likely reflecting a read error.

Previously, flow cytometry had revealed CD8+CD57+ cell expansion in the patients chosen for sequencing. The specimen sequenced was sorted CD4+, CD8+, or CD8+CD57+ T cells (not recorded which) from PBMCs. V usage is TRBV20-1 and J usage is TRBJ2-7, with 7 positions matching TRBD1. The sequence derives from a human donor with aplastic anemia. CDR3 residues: CSARPGQVGEQYS. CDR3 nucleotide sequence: TGCAGTGCTAGACCCGGACAGGTTGGAGAGCAGTACTCC.